The entry that follows covers one TCR beta chain sequence. These data are taken from a study of blood T cell repertoires in COVID-19. Study background: The samples span acute and convalescent COVID-19 from the United States, Italy and Spain. From T cells, B-cell-depleted T cells, or PBMCs came the material, which was cDNA or gDNA.

Germline CDR1 and CDR2: MDHEN and SYDVKM. The CDR3 extends over 16 amino acids. V lost 6 bases and J 0 bases, leaving 12 bases between the germline ends. Original methodology: The assay estimated nucleated cells by amplifying reference gene primers. Using immunoSEQ multiplex PCR, the repertoire was profiled, and TCRdb retains in-frame clones only, with some absent. Clonal size and the V and J genes are those of that table, whereas D and trimming came from the DNA. Found here are around 170,000 clones, 75% to 90% of them singletons; the top ten hold approximately 6.2%. This chain uses TRBV28 with TRBJ1-6; no clear D gene. Sequences were obtained from peripheral blood. The origin of this receptor is a woman aged 35 to 49 with acute or convalescent COVID-19. CDR3 coding DNA: TGTGCCAGCAGAACACTCGGGAGCTCCTATAATTCACCCCTCCACTTT. Translated, it gives CASRTLGSSYNSPLHF. The whole variable domain, filled in from reference TRBV28 and TRBJ1-6, reads DVKVTQSSRYLVKRTGEKVFLECVQDMDHENMFWYRQDPGLGLRLIYFSYDVKMKEKGDIPEGYSVSREKKERFSLILESASTNQTSMYLCASRTLGSSYNSPLHFGNGTRLTVT.